A selection of T cell receptor beta chains follows, all from one sample in a study of T cell repertoires in cytomegalovirus infection. TCRdb redid the calling of the reads with MiXCR, one entry per CDR3 protein. The sample has around 69,000 distinct CDR3 sequences, roughly 28% seen once. No antigen has been identified for these receptors. This specimen consisted of CD8+ T cells from cultured PBMCs, obtained from culture after CMV antigen stimulation. These receptors came from a human donor in good health (CMV status not recorded). Some clones in this sample may be carry-over from other donors' samples. The CDR3 runs from the conserved cysteine through the conserved F or W. Each record gives: J gene, V gene, clone size, D gene, CDR3 protein, CDR3 DNA. D genes are given only for firm matches. Clone size, where shown, is once, few, many, or a class for clones that have expanded.

>TRBJ1-6|TRBV30|-|TRBD1
CAWSLQGEDSPLHF
TGTGCCTGGAGTTTACAGGGGGAAGATTCACCCCTCCACTTT
>TRBJ1-2|TRBV19|-|TRBD1
CASSLNPGTDYGYTF
TGTGCCAGTAGTCTAAATCCCGGGACAGACTATGGCTACACCTTC
>TRBJ1-1|TRBV7-8|few|-
CASSSRPGAVNTEAFF
TGTGCCAGCAGCTCCAGACCAGGGGCCGTTAACACTGAAGCTTTCTTT
>TRBJ1-1|TRBV13|-|-
CASSLASGNTEAFF
TGTGCCAGCAGCTTAGCCTCGGGGAACACTGAAGCTTTCTTT
>TRBJ2-1|TRBV2|-|TRBD1
CASRGQGDEQFF
TGTGCCAGCAGGGGACAGGGGGATGAGCAGTTCTTC
>TRBJ1-4|TRBV20-1|once|-
CSARDTSFATNEKLFF
TGCAGTGCCCGGGACACCTCTTTTGCAACTAATGAAAAACTGTTTTTT
>TRBJ1-1|TRBV4-2|-|-
CASSLSSQSTEAFF
TGTGCCAGCAGCCTAAGCTCCCAGTCCACTGAAGCTTTCTTT
>TRBJ1-3|TRBV15|few|-
CATSRDLLGDTIYF
TGTGCCACCAGCAGAGATCTGTTGGGGGACACCATATATTTT
>TRBJ2-7|TRBV7-2|once|TRBD2
CASSQSGLAGRTYEQYF
TGTGCCAGCAGCCAAAGTGGGCTAGCGGGGCGAACCTACGAGCAGTACTTC
>TRBJ2-5|TRBV7-2|few|-
CASSLVAEQETQYF
TGTGCCAGCAGCTTAGTTGCGGAGCAAGAGACCCAGTACTTC
>TRBJ2-7|TRBV27|few|-
CASRTSYEQYF
TGTGCCAGCAGGACTTCCTACGAGCAGTACTTC
>TRBJ2-1|TRBV7-3|few|TRBD1
CASSQGQGGLNEQFF
TGTGCCAGCAGCCAGGGACAGGGTGGGCTCAATGAGCAGTTCTTC
>TRBJ2-6|TRBV7-9|few|-
CAIEPQWAGANVLTF
TGTGCCATCGAACCTCAGTGGGCTGGGGCCAACGTCCTGACTTTC
>TRBJ2-5|TRBV18|many|-
CASSPEGGLLQETQYF
TGTGCCAGCTCACCAGAGGGGGGCCTGCTCCAAGAGACCCAGTACTTC
>TRBJ2-1|TRBV25-1|many|TRBD2
CASSDPPGERGGYEQFF
TGTGCCAGCAGTGACCCACCTGGCGAGCGGGGGGGTTATGAGCAGTTCTTC
>TRBJ1-1|TRBV19|-|-
CASSIVGPGTNKDEAFF
TGTGCCAGTAGTATAGTGGGTCCCGGGACGAATAAGGATGAAGCTTTCTTT
>TRBJ1-3|TRBV18|-|-
CASVFSGNTIYF
TGTGCCAGCGTCTTCTCTGGAAACACCATATATTTT
>TRBJ2-7|TRBV6-5|many|-
CASRTGVDYEQYF
TGTGCCAGCAGGACCGGAGTAGACTACGAGCAGTACTTC
>TRBJ2-5|TRBV2|once|-
CASSDPRDQETQYF
TGTGCCAGCAGTGACCCCAGGGATCAAGAGACCCAGTACTTC
>TRBJ2-3|TRBV6-2/TRBV6-3|few|-
CASSYGAAVTDTQYF
TGTGCCAGCAGTTACGGAGCAGCGGTCACAGATACGCAGTATTTT
>TRBJ1-1|TRBV19|-|TRBD1
CASSIRGDRGNTEAFF
TGTGCCAGTAGTATAAGGGGGGACAGGGGGAACACTGAAGCTTTCTTT
>TRBJ2-1|TRBV7-8|few|-
CASSLESGPNEQFF
TGTGCCAGCAGCTTAGAGTCAGGACCCAATGAGCAGTTCTTC
>TRBJ2-1|TRBV9|once|TRBD2
CASGGTSGYNEQFF
TGTGCCAGCGGCGGGACTAGCGGGTACAATGAGCAGTTCTTC
>TRBJ1-5|TRBV4-2|few|TRBD1
CASSQAIGTGGAYSNQPQHF
TGTGCCAGCAGCCAAGCCATAGGGACAGGGGGGGCCTATAGCAATCAGCCCCAGCATTTT
>TRBJ1-5|TRBV7-8|few|TRBD1
CASSQYYRGPNQPQHF
TGTGCCAGCAGCCAATATTACAGGGGGCCCAATCAGCCCCAGCATTTT